The 20 T cell receptor beta chains listed next were all sequenced from one sample in a study of cytomegalovirus exposure and HLA in healthy donors (dated by TCRdb to between 2016 and 2019). The library was prepared using the immunoSEQ multiplex PCR assay. The multiplex PCR relied on a mix of 60 forward primers for TCR Vbeta segments and 13 reverse primers for TCR Jbeta segments. The clones in this table, taken by TCRdb from immuneACCESS, are in-frame only. Not every clone is retained; where verified, under half of the shortfall comes from an unresolved V gene, and the cause of the rest is unknown. The sample yields 95,000 to 150,000 clones; about 80% were counted once. Together, the top ten hold 7.5% to 9.5% of the sample. The sample taken for sequencing was PBMCs. The receptors stem from a man aged 25 to 40 in good health and CMV-seropositive.

This clone was seen a few times. The chain joins TRBV11-1 to TRBJ2-7; weak D call: TRBD2 (6 bases). The CDR3 runs 14 residues. Germline V lookup: CDR1 SGHAT, CDR2 FQDESV (reference sequence). The germline V and J ends were trimmed by 2 bases and 3 bases, with 11 bases remaining between them. CDR3 loop: CASSLNGGDYEQYF. The CDR3, as DNA: TGTGCCAGCAGCTTAAATGGAGGGGACTACGAGCAGTACTTC.

This clone has just one count. V and J are TRBV19 and TRBJ2-3; the match to TRBD2 covers 11 bases. V lost 8 bases and J lost 3; bases outside the gene matches: 4. The CDR3 runs 14 residues. CDR1 is LNHDA and CDR2 is SQIVND in the germline V gene (reference sequence). The CDR3 loop is CASGGLADTDTQYF. CDR3 sequence (DNA): TGTGCCAGTGGGGGACTAGCGGATACAGATACGCAGTATTTT.

This clone appeared once. The chain combines TRBV27 with TRBJ1-2; unclear D gene. The CDR3 spans 12 residues. In germline, CDR1 is MNHEY, CDR2 SMNVEV (reference sequence). V was cut by 6 bases and J by 5 bases, with 10 bases left in between. In nucleotides, the CDR3 is TGTGCCAGCAGAGCCGGGGTGTATGGCTACACCTTC. This codes for CASRAGVYGYTF.

The chain employs TRBV28 and TRBJ2-5; 9 nucleotides align to TRBD2. The CDR3 is 16 amino acids. Trimming took 5 bases from V and 1 from J; bases not matched to a gene: 8. CDR1 is MDHEN and CDR2 is SYDVKM in the germline V gene. CDR3 coding DNA: TGTGCCAGCAGTAGCGGGGGGAAGGTTCGCCAAGAGACCCAGTACTTC. This translates into CASSSGGKVRQETQYF.

The genes are TRBV6-5 and TRBJ2-1, with 8 bases lining up with TRBD1. The CDR3 has 14 amino acids. CDR1 is MNHEY, CDR2 SVGAGI, per germline. V dropped 5 bases and J dropped 7; count of bases not matched to a gene: 7. CDR3 bases: TGTGCCAGCAGTCCATACAGGGGGAGGAATGAGCAGTTCTTC. Translation: CASSPYRGRNEQFF.

J is TRBJ1-4 and V is TRBV2; D may be TRBD1 (6 bases). CDR1 SNHLY and CDR2 FYNNEI come from the germline V gene. V shed 10 bases and J shed 7 bases, with 16 bases lying between them. This CDR3 is 13 amino acids long. The CDR3 region is CATTGYLGEKLFF. The CDR3 DNA is TGTGCCACCACAGGGTACCTGGGTGAAAAACTGTTTTTT.

V gene TRBV10-3 combines with J gene TRBJ1-4; 7 bases align to TRBD1. With 4 bases clipped from V and 3 bases from J, the junction kept 2 bases outside the gene matches. The CDR3 runs 14 residues. Germline V gives CDR1 ENHRY, CDR2 SYGVKD. This CDR3 reads CAISAGTANEKLFF. The CDR3 bases are TGTGCCATCAGTGCCGGGACAGCTAATGAAAAACTGTTTTTT.

J is TRBJ1-1 and V is TRBV6-1; tentatively, D is TRBD1 (5 bases). The CDR3 sequence is 14 residues long. Per the germline V gene, CDR1 is MNHNS and CDR2 is SASEGT. V dropped 6 bases and J dropped 6 bases, with 17 bases sitting between them. The CDR3 coding sequence is TGTGCCAGCAGGGAAACCGGGGGAAGATCTGAAGCTTTCTTT. Protein product: CASRETGGRSEAFF.

A single count supports this clone. The V and J genes are TRBV15 and TRBJ1-1; D uncertain. This CDR3 contains 13 residues. With 4 bases removed from V and 4 bases from J, the gap between germline ends came to 10 bases. CDR1 is LNHNV, CDR2 YYDKDF, per germline (reference sequence). The DNA of the CDR3 is TGTGCCACCAGCACCCGAGGTCTCACTGAAGCTTTCTTT. Its protein is CATSTRGLTEAFF. Full variable domain (rest looked up from reference TRBV15 and TRBJ1-1): DAMVIQNPRYQVTQFGKPVTLSCSQTLNHNVMYWYQQKSSQAPKLLFHYYDKDFNNEADTPDNFQSRRPNTSFCFLDIRSPGLGDTAMYLCATSTRGLTEAFFGQGTRLTVV.

The genes are TRBV19 and TRBJ2-3; the match to TRBD1 covers 12 bases. The CDR3 covers 14 residues. V lost 4 bases, J lost 8 bases, and 4 bases stayed unmatched. Germline-derived CDR1 and CDR2 are LNHDA and SQIVND (reference sequence). CDR3 sequence: CASSNRDRGLTQYF. The CDR3 DNA sequence: TGTGCCAGTAGTAACCGGGACAGGGGGCTTACGCAGTATTTT.

The rearrangement joins TRBV27 to TRBJ2-7; a weak D match, TRBD2 (6 bases). Germline assignment: CDR1 MNHEY and CDR2 SMNVEV (reference sequence). Trimming stripped 5 bases from V and 1 base from J, with 15 bases between. CDR3 length: 15 amino acids. CDR3 amino acids: CASSPYTAGSYEQYF. DNA for the CDR3: TGTGCCAGCAGTCCCTACACGGCGGGATCCTACGAGCAGTACTTC.

The J gene is TRBJ2-7, the V gene TRBV7-3; TRBD1 aligns across 8 bases. Per germline, CDR1 SGHTA and CDR2 FQGTGA. CDR3 length: 15 amino acids. The V gene end was trimmed by 2 bases and the J gene end by 5 bases; junction bases not matched to a gene: 8. The CDR3 DNA follows: TGTGCCAGCAGCTTATTGGCAGGGGGCGCCCACGAGCAGTACTTC. Residues: CASSLLAGGAHEQYF. The whole variable domain, filled in from reference TRBV7-3 and TRBJ2-7, reads GAGVSQTPSNKVTEKGKYVELRCDPISGHTALYWYRQSLGQGPEFLIYFQGTGAADDSGLPNDRFFAVRPEGSVSTLKIQRTERGDSAVYLCASSLLAGGAHEQYFGPGTRLTVT.

V gene TRBV2 combines with J gene TRBJ1-1; the D gene is possibly TRBD1 (6 bases). V gave up 5 bases and J gave up 5 bases, with 18 bases separating them. The CDR3 extends over 15 amino acids. Germline assignment: CDR1 SNHLY and CDR2 FYNNEI. CDR3 sequence: CASSPGTSLPTEAFF. DNA of the CDR3: TGTGCCAGCAGTCCCGGGACAAGTTTACCTACTGAAGCTTTCTTT.

CDR3 in amino acids: CASSPGHLSSYNEQFF. DNA for the CDR3: TGCGCCAGCAGCCCGGGACACTTGTCCTCCTACAATGAGCAGTTCTTC. The J gene is TRBJ2-1, the V gene TRBV5-1; weak D call: TRBD1 (6 bases). This CDR3 is built from 16 residues. The V and J ends lost 4 bases and 0 bases respectively, with 14 bases between them. Germline values: CDR1 SGHRS, CDR2 YFSETQ.

The V call is TRBV29-1, the J call TRBJ2-1; perhaps TRBD2 as D (5 bases). V was trimmed by 3 bases and J by 5 bases, leaving 5 bases between them. The CDR3 extends over 11 amino acids. Germline V CDR1 and CDR2: SQVTM, ANQGSEA. This CDR3 is CSVDGDNEQFF. The CDR3 DNA reads TGCAGCGTTGACGGGGACAATGAGCAGTTCTTC.

The chain carries TRBV6-6 and TRBJ1-4; D call uncertain. V was trimmed by 6 bases and J by 0 bases, leaving 11 bases between them. The CDR3 totals 15 residues. Germline V gives CDR1 MNHNY, CDR2 SVGAGI (reference sequence). The CDR3 bases are TGTGCCAGCAGGGAAACGGGGTCAACTAATGAAAAACTGTTTTTT. Its translation is CASRETGSTNEKLFF.

This chain connects TRBV5-1 to TRBJ2-7, with D unresolved. Trimming left V 4 bases short and J 0 bases short, with 17 bases between. Germline V CDR1 and CDR2: SGHRS, YFSETQ. CDR3 length: 16 residues. As DNA, the CDR3 is TGCGCCAGCAGCCCCGCGGTCGCTCTTAGCTCCTACGAGCAGTACTTC. This sequence encodes CASSPAVALSSYEQYF.

This clone was found a few times. J is TRBJ2-5 and V is TRBV5-1; 8 bases align to TRBD1. Germline values: CDR1 SGHRS, CDR2 YFSETQ. This CDR3 is built from 14 residues. Trimming at V came to 5 bases and at J to 7 bases, leaving 10 bases not matched to a gene. CDR3 DNA: TGCGCCAGCAGGCTACAGGGGGTCTCAGGGACCCAGTACTTC. It yields the protein CASRLQGVSGTQYF. The complete variable domain, with remaining parts taken from reference TRBV5-1 and TRBJ2-5, reads KAGVTQTPRYLIKTRGQQVTLSCSPISGHRSVSWYQQTPGQGLQFLFEYFSETQRNKGNFPGRFSGRQFSNSRSEMNVSTLELGDSALYLCASRLQGVSGTQYFGPGTRLLVL.

The CDR3 loop reads CASSLQGVPDTQYF. CDR3 bases: TGTGCCAGCAGCTTGCAGGGGGTTCCAGATACGCAGTATTTT. V and J are TRBV5-6 and TRBJ2-3; 7 bases align to TRBD1. CDR1 is SGHDT and CDR2 is YYEEEE in the germline V gene. V lost 1 base to trimming and J lost 4 bases; unmatched junction nucleotides: 3. The CDR3 is 14 amino acids.

The chain carries TRBV27 and TRBJ1-6; 8 positions agree with TRBD1. The CDR3 totals 16 residues. The germline gives CDR1 MNHEY, CDR2 SMNVEV (reference sequence). Trimming cost V 7 bases and J 2 bases; bases outside gene matches: 7. CDR3 sequence: CASKSDRAAYNSPLHF. CDR3 nucleotide sequence: TGTGCCAGCAAGTCGGACAGGGCAGCCTATAATTCACCCCTCCACTTT.